The 29 T cell receptor beta chains below were found in one sample sequenced in a study of blood T cell repertoires in COVID-19. Assay used: immunoSEQ multiplex PCR; TCRdb lists only in-frame clones, some missing. The repertoire holds around 200,000 clones, with less than 90% as singletons. Specimen: peripheral blood. These receptors all come from a man under 40 with acute or convalescent COVID-19.

This clone was observed a single time. The rearrangement links TRBV5-1 to TRBJ1-2; no reliable D call. Trimming took off 0 bases at V and 6 bases at J, with 12 bases between the two ends. Germline V gene data show CDR1 as SGHRS and CDR2 as YFSETQ. The CDR3 covers 14 residues. This chain's CDR3 is CASSLGMTEHGYTF. DNA for the CDR3: TGCGCCAGCAGCTTGGGAATGACGGAGCATGGCTACACCTTC.

DNA of the CDR3: TGTGCCAGCAGTTCCTGGACACCTTTGGAAGCTTTCTTT. This translates into CASSSWTPLEAFF. The V and J genes are TRBV28 and TRBJ1-1; D is perhaps TRBD1 (5 bases). The CDR3 sequence is 13 residues long. The germline gives CDR1 MDHEN, CDR2 SYDVKM. The V and J ends lost 4 bases and 8 bases respectively, with 14 bases between them.

The chain combines TRBV28 with TRBJ2-1; 8 bases align to TRBD2. CDR3 length: 16 amino acids. The J segment lost 2 bases and the V segment lost 5 bases, leaving 8 bases of the junction unmatched. The germline V gene encodes CDR1 MDHEN and CDR2 SYDVKM. The chain's CDR3 is CASSELTSGTYNEQFF. In DNA, the CDR3 is TGTGCCAGCAGTGAGCTCACTAGCGGTACCTACAATGAGCAGTTCTTC.

In its sample, this clone was seen once. V usage is TRBV24-1 and J usage is TRBJ2-3, with a weak D call TRBD1 (5 bases). In germline, CDR1 is KGHDR, CDR2 SFDVKD. The CDR3 has 14 residues. Deletions cut 1 base from V and 6 bases from J, with 10 bases between. For the CDR3, the DNA is TGTGCCACCAGTGATTTTACAGGTCGGGATACGCAGTATTTT. Residues: CATSDFTGRDTQYF.

CDR3: CATSRSGQGGYGYTF. DNA of the CDR3: TGTGCCACCAGCAGATCAGGACAGGGCGGCTATGGCTACACCTTC. The chain couples TRBV15 to TRBJ1-2, with 8 bases aligning to TRBD1. This CDR3 comprises 15 residues. V was clipped by 2 bases and J by 4 bases; unmatched bases: 6. In germline, CDR1 is LNHNV, CDR2 YYDKDF (reference sequence). The variable domain in full, with the rest retrieved from reference TRBV15 and TRBJ1-2, is DAMVIQNPRYQVTQFGKPVTLSCSQTLNHNVMYWYQQKSSQAPKLLFHYYDKDFNNEADTPDNFQSRRPNTSFCFLDIRSPGLGDTAMYLCATSRSGQGGYGYTFGSGTRLTVV.

The V call is TRBV2, the J call TRBJ2-5; 12 positions agree with TRBD2. The CDR3 totals 16 residues. CDR1 SNHLY and CDR2 FYNNEI come from the germline V gene. The ends lost 6 bases at V and 4 bases at J; junction bases unmatched: 9. CDR3 bases: TGTGCCAGCAGGAACCAACTAGCGGGGGGTTTAGAGACCCAGTACTTC. Protein product: CASRNQLAGGLETQYF.

The V and J genes are TRBV2 and TRBJ2-2; TRBD2 matches 7 bases. After removal of 6 bases from V and 7 bases from J, the junction contained 2 bases not matched to a gene. Germline V CDR1 and CDR2: SNHLY, FYNNEI. The CDR3 extends over 12 amino acids. CDR3 nucleotide sequence: TGTGCCAGCAGCCGGGAGGTCGGGGAGCTGTTTTTT. Translating it yields CASSREVGELFF.

The V and J genes are TRBV5-1 and TRBJ1-6, with 9 bases lining up with TRBD1. The CDR3 extends over 18 amino acids. Germline values: CDR1 SGHRS, CDR2 YFSETQ. J was trimmed by 2 bases and V by 0 bases; bases with no gene match: 6. The CDR3 is CASSLALQGATYNSPLHF. DNA for the CDR3: TGCGCCAGCAGCTTGGCCCTACAGGGGGCGACCTATAATTCACCCCTCCACTTT.

DNA of the CDR3: TGCAGCGTTGGGATAGGGACAGGGGCTTCCGAGCAGTACTTC. Translated, it gives CSVGIGTGASEQYF. The V gene is TRBV29-1, the J gene TRBJ2-7, with 10 bases identical to TRBD1. Germline values: CDR1 SQVTM, CDR2 ANQGSEA. CDR3 size: 14 residues. The ends lost 4 bases at V and 6 bases at J; junction bases unmatched: 9.

The V and J genes are TRBV30 and TRBJ1-1, with TRBD1 identical over 7 bases. V lost 3 bases, J lost 2 bases, and 6 bases stayed unmatched. Germline V gene sequence: CDR1 GTSNPN, CDR2 SVGIG (reference sequence). CDR3 size: 14 residues. CDR3 loop: CAWSAWDRNTEAFF. Here the CDR3 DNA reads TGTGCCTGGAGCGCTTGGGACAGAAACACTGAAGCTTTCTTT.

V and J are TRBV19 and TRBJ2-5, with a weak D call TRBD2 (6 bases). V gave up 3 bases and J gave up 5 bases, with 10 bases separating them. CDR1 and CDR2 from the germline V gene are LNHDA and SQIVND (reference sequence). The CDR3 contains 13 residues. The CDR3 sequence is CASSMGLQETQYF. The CDR3 coding sequence is TGTGCCAGTAGTATGGGACTCCAGGAGACCCAGTACTTC.

The rearrangement joins TRBV7-3 to TRBJ1-3; the D is unclear. V shed 5 bases and J shed 4 bases, with 9 bases lying between them. The CDR3 covers 13 residues. Germline V gene lookup returns CDR1 SGHTA and CDR2 FQGTGA. The CDR3 protein is CASSTRLGNTIYF. The CDR3 nucleotides are TGTGCCAGCAGCACCCGACTCGGAAACACCATATATTTT.

This rearrangement joins TRBV24-1 to TRBJ2-2, with TRBD1 matching over 9 bases. The V and J ends lost 4 bases and 6 bases, in that order; junction bases with no gene match: 11. CDR1 and CDR2 (germline): KGHDR, SFDVKD. The CDR3 has 17 residues. The CDR3 reads CATSEGKQGAQSGELFF. The CDR3 DNA follows: TGTGCCACCAGTGAGGGAAAACAGGGGGCGCAATCCGGGGAGCTGTTTTTT.

The J gene is TRBJ2-7, the V gene TRBV29-1, with a possible D match to TRBD1 (6 bases). The CDR3 has 12 amino acids. V lost 0 bases to trimming and J lost 6 bases, with 9 bases between them. Germline CDR1 SQVTM, CDR2 ANQGSEA. DNA for the CDR3: TGCAGCGTTGAAGAATCAGGGGCCGAGCAGTACTTC. Amino acid sequence: CSVEESGAEQYF.

The CDR3 here is CASGRTGQETQYF. DNA of the CDR3: TGTGCCAGTGGAAGGACAGGCCAAGAGACCCAGTACTTC. The chain uses TRBV19 and TRBJ2-5; 7 bases align to TRBD1. V lost 8 bases, J lost 1 base, and 4 bases stayed unmatched. The CDR3 spans 13 residues. Germline CDR1 LNHDA, CDR2 SQIVND (reference sequence).

This clone was observed a handful of times. The rearrangement uses TRBV27 and TRBJ2-7; 13 bases are shared with TRBD2. The CDR3 extends over 14 amino acids. Germline V gene sequence: CDR1 MNHEY, CDR2 SMNVEV (reference sequence). V dropped 5 bases and J dropped 4; count of bases not matched to a gene: 2. Here the CDR3 DNA reads TGTGCCAGCAGTCGGACTAGCGGGAGTTACGAGCAGTACTTC. Encoded protein: CASSRTSGSYEQYF.

The chain couples TRBV27 to TRBJ1-5; perhaps TRBD1 as D (5 bases). The germline CDR1 and CDR2 sequences are MNHEY and SMNVEV (reference sequence). CDR3 length: 13 amino acids. The V gene lost 3 bases and the J gene lost 2 bases, with 5 bases spanning the gap. Here the CDR3 DNA reads TGTGCCAGCAGTTTCAGGGGCAATCAGCCCCAGCATTTT. This sequence encodes CASSFRGNQPQHF.

This chain connects TRBV6-1 to TRBJ1-4; D not resolved. V shed 1 base and J shed 7 bases, with 7 bases lying between them. Germline loops: CDR1 MNHNS, CDR2 SASEGT. This CDR3 has 13 amino acids. The CDR3 region is CASSEGRGEKLFF. CDR3 nucleotides: TGTGCCAGCAGTGAAGGGCGGGGTGAAAAACTGTTTTTT.

The rearrangement uses TRBV2 and TRBJ2-7; TRBD1 matches 7 bases. V lost 4 bases and J lost 1; bases outside the gene matches: 4. The length of the CDR3 is 14 residues. Per the germline V gene, CDR1 is SNHLY and CDR2 is FYNNEI. The CDR3 nucleotides read TGTGCCAGCAGTGCAAACAGGGGATCCTACGAGCAGTACTTC. This sequence encodes CASSANRGSYEQYF.

The V gene is TRBV9, the J gene TRBJ2-2, with 7 bases fitting TRBD1. This CDR3 contains 14 residues. Trimming took 0 bases from V and 7 from J; bases not matched to a gene: 3. Germline CDR1 and CDR2: SGDLS and YYNGEE. The CDR3 loop reads CASSVVGGNGELFF. The CDR3 DNA is TGTGCCAGCAGCGTAGTAGGGGGCAACGGGGAGCTGTTTTTT.

CDR3 amino acids: CASSPGQSYNEQFF. As DNA, the CDR3 is TGCGCCAGCAGCCCGGGACAGAGTTACAATGAGCAGTTCTTC. This chain uses TRBV5-1 with TRBJ2-1; 7 positions match TRBD1. CDR3 length: 14 amino acids. Unmatched junction bases numbered 5, after V lost 4 bases and J lost 4 bases. The germline gives CDR1 SGHRS, CDR2 YFSETQ.

The table lists this clone with a count of one. The rearrangement uses TRBV30 and TRBJ2-1; 9 bases are a match to TRBD2. Looked up from germline, CDR1 is GTSNPN and CDR2 is SVGIG (reference sequence). The ends lost 4 bases at V and 4 bases at J; junction bases unmatched: 14. The CDR3 sequence is 17 residues long. This chain's CDR3 is CAWNKGGSGRIYNEQFF. The CDR3 DNA sequence: TGTGCCTGGAATAAGGGGGGTAGCGGGAGAATTTACAATGAGCAGTTCTTC.

This chain joins TRBV27 and TRBJ2-7; TRBD2 matches at 7 bases. V gave up 8 bases and J gave up 11 bases; unmatched junction bases: 9. This CDR3 spans 11 amino acids. In germline, CDR1 is MNHEY, CDR2 SMNVEV (reference sequence). CDR3 loop: CASGWGGVEYF. CDR3 DNA: TGTGCCAGCGGCTGGGGAGGGGTGGAGTACTTC.

The J gene is TRBJ2-1, the V gene TRBV5-1; 11 bases map to TRBD2. CDR1 is SGHRS, CDR2 YFSETQ, per germline. The CDR3 is 16 residues long. Trimming at V came to 4 bases and at J to 7 bases, leaving 10 bases not matched to a gene. CDR3 sequence: CASSPRTSGGTNEQFF. As DNA, the CDR3 is TGCGCCAGCAGCCCCCGAACTAGCGGGGGTACGAATGAGCAGTTCTTC.

The chain links TRBV28 to TRBJ1-2; TRBD1 is a possible D gene (6 bases). This CDR3 contains 13 residues. V was shortened by 7 bases and J by 4 bases, with 13 bases between the two germline ends. In germline, CDR1 is MDHEN, CDR2 SYDVKM. The CDR3 region is CASTSRDTYGYTF. The CDR3 DNA is TGTGCCAGCACTTCCCGGGACACCTATGGCTACACCTTC.

The CDR3 protein is CASSLKGRLYGYTF. The CDR3 DNA is TGTGCCAGCAGTTTAAAGGGGCGCCTCTATGGCTACACCTTC. The J gene is TRBJ1-2, the V gene TRBV28; D possibly corresponds to TRBD1 (5 bases). Germline V gene sequence: CDR1 MDHEN, CDR2 SYDVKM. This CDR3 has 14 residues. V lost 2 bases to trimming and J lost 4 bases, with 11 bases between them.

This clone was seen a single time. The chain links TRBV21-1 to TRBJ2-3; the table's D call of TRBD1 was not tested on the DNA. TRBV21-1 is described as a pseudogene. The CDR3 loop spans 17 amino acids. DNA for the CDR3: TGTGCCAGCAGCAAATCTGGAGACAGGGGGCCGGGAGATACGCAGTATTTT. It translates to CASSKSGDRGPGDTQYF.

The rearrangement joins TRBV20-1 to TRBJ1-2; D is possibly TRBD1 (5 bases). Germline CDR1 DFQATT, CDR2 SNEGSKA (reference sequence). This CDR3 contains 11 residues. V was shortened by 3 bases and J by 8 bases, with 10 bases between the two germline ends. In nucleotides, the CDR3 is TGCAGTGCTAGCAAGCGGGACGGCTACACCTTC. Its protein is CSASKRDGYTF.

The sample holds one count of this clone. The chain has TRBV6-2 or TRBV6-3 and TRBJ1-2; D ambiguous. CDR3 length: 12 residues. Trimming left V 0 bases short and J 6 bases short, with 5 bases between. Germline-derived CDR1 and CDR2 are MNHEY and SVGEGT. CDR3 residues: CASSYSRNGYTF. The DNA for the CDR3 is TGTGCCAGCAGTTACTCGCGAAATGGCTACACCTTC.